This T cell receptor (beta chain) is drawn from a study of regulatory T cells in long-lasting Graves disease. V was clipped by 6 bases and J by 0 bases, with 11 bases between them. CDR3 length: 15 residues. Germline V gene lookup returns CDR1 SNHLY and CDR2 FYNNEI. With respect to this clonotype: Its matching antigen is unknown. Just one base apart from a much larger clone, this may be a read error.

TCR beta libraries were built with iRepertoire HTBI primers and Arm-PCR of CDR3 regions. TCRdb reprocessed the multiplex PCR reads with MiXCR, giving one entry per CDR3 protein. This table has 500,000 to 800,000 distinct CDR3 sequences, roughly 30% appearing once. Time point described: persistent/refractory GD, antithyroid drugs over 5 years with positive TRAb. With RNA extracted from PBMCs as input, the TCR library was made. A volume of 8.5 to 10 milliliters of peripheral blood was collected in EDTA tubes. Overall study results and limits: Persistent cases of Graves' showed reduced TCR diversity relative to newly diagnosed patients. Favored gene segments in persistent disease were TRBV28, TRBJ1-2 and TRBJ2-5.

This receptor was identified in a female donor with Graves disease. V is TRBV2 and J is TRBJ1-4; TRBD1 is a possible D gene (6 bases). The material was peripheral blood mononuclear cells (PBMCs), obtained when the disease was refractory, from a patient treated with antithyroid drugs. As DNA, the CDR3 is TGTGCCAGCAGGACAACAGGGTCAACTAATGAAAAACTGTTTTTT. It specifies CASRTTGSTNEKLFF.